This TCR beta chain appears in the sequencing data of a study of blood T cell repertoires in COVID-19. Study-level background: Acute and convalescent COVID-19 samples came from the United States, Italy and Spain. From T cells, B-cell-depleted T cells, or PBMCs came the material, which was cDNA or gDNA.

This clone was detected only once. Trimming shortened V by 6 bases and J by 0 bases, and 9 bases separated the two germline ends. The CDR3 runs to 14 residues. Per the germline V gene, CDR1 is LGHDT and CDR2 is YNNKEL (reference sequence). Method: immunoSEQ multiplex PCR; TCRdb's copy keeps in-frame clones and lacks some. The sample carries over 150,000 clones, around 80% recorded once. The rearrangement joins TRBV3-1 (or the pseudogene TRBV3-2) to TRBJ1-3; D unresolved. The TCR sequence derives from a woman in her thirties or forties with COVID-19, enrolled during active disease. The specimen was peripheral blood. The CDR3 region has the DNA TGTGCCAGCAGTCCCTTTAGCTCTGGAAACACCATATATTTT. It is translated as CASSPFSSGNTIYF.